This TCR beta chain derives from a study of CD8+ T cells in alopecia areata. Study-wide results and limits: Expanded CD8+ clones among the top 100, as well as scalp clonality, were significantly decreased by tofacitinib.

RNA was extracted and reverse transcribed into cDNA as the sequencing template. Libraries were prepared by immunoSEQ multiplex PCR; TCRdb keeps only in-frame clonotypes and omits some of them. The repertoire holds 270,000 or so clones, roughly 60% seen once, with around 1.7% in the top ten. In the case of this clone: Its antigen is not known.

Treatment given: oral pan-JAK inhibitor, 5-10 mg twice daily. In germline, CDR1 is SGHTA, CDR2 FQGTGA. The CDR3 has 13 amino acids. Trimming left V 5 bases short and J 5 bases short, with 10 bases between. This TCR was sampled from a human donor with alopecia areata. Sequenced here: CD4+ T cells sorted from blood, sampled at week 24, from a patient treated with tofacitinib. The V gene is TRBV7-3, the J gene TRBJ1-5; the D is unclear. The DNA of the CDR3 is TGTGCCAGCAGCCTAAAGGGTGATCAGCCCCAGCATTTT. It specifies CASSLKGDQPQHF. Full variable domain (rest looked up from reference TRBV7-3 and TRBJ1-5): GAGVSQTPSNKVTEKGKYVELRCDPISGHTALYWYRQSLGQGPEFLIYFQGTGAADDSGLPNDRFFAVRPEGSVSTLKIQRTERGDSAVYLCASSLKGDQPQHFGDGTRLSIL.